The present T cell receptor (beta chain) was sequenced within a study of blood T cell repertoires in COVID-19. Study context: The analysed material was cDNA or gDNA that came from T cells, B-cell-depleted T cells, or PBMCs.

Original analysis: The assay estimated nucleated cells by amplifying reference gene primers. Measured with immunoSEQ multiplex PCR; TCRdb has only the in-frame clones, and not every one. Clonal size and the V and J genes are those of that table, whereas D and trimming came from the DNA. The table records 250,000 to 400,000 clones, around 86% of them present only once. Per the germline V gene, CDR1 is SGHAT and CDR2 is FQDESV (reference sequence). Trimming took 3 bases from V and 3 from J; bases not matched to a gene: 7. The CDR3 length is 16 residues. Source material: peripheral blood. The TCR sequence derives from a man aged 50 to 60 with active or convalescent COVID-19. J is TRBJ2-2 and V is TRBV11-1; 7 bases line up with TRBD1. The CDR3 sequence: CASSFVLGQHTGELFF. For the CDR3, the DNA is TGTGCCAGCAGCTTCGTTCTGGGACAGCACACCGGGGAGCTGTTTTTT.